These 23 T cell receptor beta chains originate from one sample sequenced in a study of blood T cell repertoires in COVID-19. The assay was immunoSEQ multiplex PCR, and TCRdb's table has in-frame clones only and misses some. This table holds fewer than 450,000 clones, 88% found once. Sequenced: peripheral blood. These receptors were taken from a woman in her seventies with COVID-19, enrolled during active disease.

This chain uses TRBV10-1 with TRBJ2-7; 9 bases match TRBD2. The germline CDR1 and CDR2 sequences are WNHNN and SYGVQD (reference sequence). The CDR3 totals 13 residues. V lost 10 bases to trimming and J lost 5 bases; unmatched junction nucleotides: 9. The CDR3 sequence: CAIGAGGLNEQYF. The CDR3 nucleotides are TGCGCCATCGGGGCGGGGGGGCTTAACGAGCAGTACTTC.

In this sample, this clone turned up once. The CDR3: CAWSRTGGGYGYTF. CDR3 bases: TGTGCCTGGAGTCGGACAGGGGGCGGGTATGGCTACACCTTC. The chain joins TRBV30 to TRBJ1-2, with 11 bases aligning to TRBD1. In germline, CDR1 is GTSNPN, CDR2 SVGIG (reference sequence). Unmatched junction bases numbered 4, after V lost 2 bases and J lost 5 bases. The CDR3 totals 14 residues.

The genes are TRBV2 and TRBJ2-7; D gene uncertain. The germline V gene encodes CDR1 SNHLY and CDR2 FYNNEI. V was cut by 3 bases and J by 7 bases, with 16 bases left in between. The CDR3 runs 14 residues. CDR3 amino acids: CASSDRALPREQYF. The CDR3 coding sequence is TGTGCCAGCAGTGATAGAGCCTTACCCCGGGAGCAGTACTTC. Full variable domain (missing parts from reference TRBV2 and TRBJ2-7): EPEVTQTPSHQVTQMGQEVILRCVPISNHLYFYWYRQILGQKVEFLVSFYNNEISEKSEIFDDQFSVERPDGSNFTLKIRSTKLEDSAMYFCASSDRALPREQYFGPGTRLTVT.

The rearrangement uses TRBV3-1 (or the pseudogene TRBV3-2) and TRBJ2-1, with D perhaps matching TRBD2 (6 bases). Germline-derived CDR1 and CDR2 are LGHDT and YNNKEL (reference sequence). V lost 4 bases, J lost 1 base, and 11 bases lay in between. This CDR3 is built from 15 residues. CDR3 sequence (DNA): TGTGCCAGCAGCCCGACTAGTAGTTCCTACAATGAGCAGTTCTTC. Translating gives CASSPTSSSYNEQFF.

The chain employs TRBV7-6 and TRBJ1-1, with unresolved D. Germline V CDR1 and CDR2: SGHVS, FNYEAQ. The CDR3 is 13 amino acids. V was trimmed by 4 bases and J by 0 bases, leaving 6 bases between them. As DNA, the CDR3 is TGTGCCAGCAGCTCGGGGATGAACACTGAAGCTTTCTTT. Translating it yields CASSSGMNTEAFF.

This chain links TRBV12-3 or TRBV12-4 with TRBJ1-1; unclear D gene. The CDR3 contains 13 residues. The V and J ends lost 7 bases and 5 bases respectively, with 14 bases between them. In DNA form, the CDR3 reads TGTGCCAGCACCGGGATCCGGGAGACTGAAGCTTTCTTT. Translating it yields CASTGIRETEAFF.

The chain employs TRBV5-6 and TRBJ1-1; TRBD1 is a possible D gene (5 bases). This CDR3 has 14 amino acids. V was trimmed by 0 bases and J by 7 bases, leaving 13 bases between them. From germline, CDR1 is SGHDT and CDR2 YYEEEE. Here the CDR3 DNA reads TGTGCCAGCAGCTTGGGTTCAGGGAAAATTGAAGCTTTCTTT. This codes for CASSLGSGKIEAFF.

V usage is TRBV4-3 and J usage is TRBJ1-2; D is perhaps TRBD1 (5 bases). The CDR3 contains 15 residues. The V and J ends lost 0 bases and 2 bases respectively, with 10 bases between them. CDR1 LGHNA and CDR2 YSLEER come from the germline V gene. The CDR3 spells CASSQDLAGNYGYTF. CDR3 nucleotide sequence: TGCGCCAGCAGCCAAGATTTGGCAGGGAACTATGGCTACACCTTC.

The chain employs TRBV18 and TRBJ1-5; perhaps TRBD1 as D (5 bases). The length of the CDR3 is 15 residues. V was clipped by 1 base and J by 6 bases, with 13 bases between them. CDR1 and CDR2 from the germline V gene are KGHSH and LQKENI. The CDR3 here is CASSPQGVEGQPQHF. Here the CDR3 DNA reads TGTGCCAGCTCACCACAAGGGGTAGAAGGTCAGCCCCAGCATTTT.

Remarks on this clone: Additional DNA sequences in this sample encode the identical CDR3. V gene TRBV3-1 (or the pseudogene TRBV3-2) combines with J gene TRBJ1-1, with TRBD1 matching 8 bases. Germline V gene lookup returns CDR1 LGHDT and CDR2 YNNKEL (reference sequence). V lost 4 bases to trimming and J lost 7 bases; unmatched junction nucleotides: 2. The CDR3 is made up of 12 amino acids. The CDR3 region has the DNA TGTGCCAGCAGCCCGGGGACAGGTGAAGCTTTCTTT. This encodes CASSPGTGEAFF.

The chain links TRBV19 to TRBJ2-5, with 10 bases aligning to TRBD1. This CDR3 spans 14 amino acids. V was clipped by 4 bases and J by 4 bases; unmatched bases: 3. Per germline, CDR1 LNHDA and CDR2 SQIVND (reference sequence). In nucleotides, the CDR3 is TGTGCCAGTAGTAAGGGGACAGGGGCAGAGACCCAGTACTTC. Amino acid sequence: CASSKGTGAETQYF.

The chain is built from TRBV25-1 and TRBJ1-2, with TRBD1 matching over 9 bases. Germline V gene data show CDR1 as MGHDK and CDR2 as SYGVNS. V trimming: 3 bases; J trimming: 3 bases; junction bases outside the gene matches: 2. The CDR3 covers 14 residues. The CDR3 loop is CASSDRTGDYGYTF. Here the CDR3 DNA reads TGTGCCAGCAGTGATCGGACAGGGGACTATGGCTACACCTTC.

The gene calls are TRBV5-1 and TRBJ1-1, with 8 bases lining up with TRBD1. Trimming at V came to 4 bases and at J to 7 bases, leaving 6 bases not matched to a gene. The germline V gene has CDR1 SGHRS and CDR2 YFSETQ. The CDR3 sequence is 13 residues long. The CDR3 coding sequence is TGCGCCAGCAGCCAGACAGGGGTTAGTGAAGCTTTCTTT. It specifies CASSQTGVSEAFF.

J is TRBJ1-4 and V is TRBV3-1 (or the pseudogene TRBV3-2), with D possibly TRBD1 on 6 matching bases. Trimming took 4 bases from V and 7 from J, leaving 13 bases between them. The CDR3 is 14 amino acids. Germline values: CDR1 LGHDT, CDR2 YNNKEL (reference sequence). The CDR3 DNA reads TGTGCCAGCAGCCGGCGTCAGGGGAGTGAAAAACTGTTTTTT. Translation gives CASSRRQGSEKLFF.

The chain couples TRBV5-1 to TRBJ1-5, with D tentatively TRBD1 (5 bases). Deletions cut 0 bases from V and 3 bases from J, with 10 bases between. The CDR3 sequence is 15 residues long. Germline loops: CDR1 SGHRS, CDR2 YFSETQ. In nucleotides, the CDR3 is TGCGCCAGCAGCTTGGCCGGCAGGGCCAATCAGCCCCAGCATTTT. Translating it yields CASSLAGRANQPQHF.

The V and J genes are TRBV6-2 or TRBV6-3 and TRBJ1-1; 7 nucleotides line up with TRBD1. J lost 5 bases, V lost 1 base, and 7 bases had no gene match. Germline assignment: CDR1 MNHEY and CDR2 SVGEGT. The CDR3 length is 15 residues. The DNA for the CDR3 is TGTGCCAGCAGTTACTGGCAGGGGGAGTATACTGAAGCTTTCTTT. This gives the protein CASSYWQGEYTEAFF.

This clone was seen a handful of times. The gene calls are TRBV2 and TRBJ2-7; 8 bases map to TRBD1. The CDR3 has 15 residues. The junction had 8 bases not matched to a gene; V was cut back by 6 bases and J by 1 base. Per the germline V gene, CDR1 is SNHLY and CDR2 is FYNNEI. The CDR3 is CASRPSGTGSYEQYF. The CDR3 DNA follows: TGTGCCAGCAGACCCTCCGGGACAGGTTCCTACGAGCAGTACTTC.

This chain uses TRBV6-2 or TRBV6-3 with TRBJ1-5; D is possibly TRBD1 (5 bases). Germline V lookup: CDR1 MNHEY, CDR2 SVGEGT. V was trimmed by 2 bases and J by 4 bases, leaving 15 bases between them. This CDR3 contains 16 residues. CDR3 protein: CASSYLQGAINQPQHF. DNA of the CDR3: TGTGCCAGCAGTTACCTGCAGGGCGCAATTAATCAGCCCCAGCATTTT.

The chain couples TRBV29-1 to TRBJ2-2; 10 bases are shared with TRBD2. Trimming removed 4 bases from V and 7 bases from J; junction bases left unmatched: 9. Germline CDR1 reads SQVTM; CDR2 reads ANQGSEA. The CDR3 extends over 15 amino acids. CDR3 sequence: CSVVSGGHGSGELFF. In nucleotides, the CDR3 is TGCAGCGTTGTTAGCGGGGGGCACGGCAGCGGGGAGCTGTTTTTT.

This clone was picked up a small number of times. The rearrangement uses TRBV5-1 and TRBJ1-2, with D tentatively TRBD1 (6 bases). Germline V CDR1 and CDR2: SGHRS, YFSETQ. Trimming removed 0 bases at V and 7 bases at J, with 19 bases between. This CDR3 has 16 amino acids. The CDR3 DNA reads as TGCGCCAGCAGCTTGGTATCGATCAGGGGTATACGTGGCTACACCTTC. This gives the protein CASSLVSIRGIRGYTF.

The V call is TRBV5-6, the J call TRBJ2-3, with 12 bases fitting TRBD2. V was clipped by 3 bases and J by 5 bases; unmatched bases: 7. The CDR3 totals 16 residues. Germline V lookup: CDR1 SGHDT, CDR2 YYEEEE. The CDR3 loop reads CASSSRLAGAGDTQYF. Here the CDR3 DNA reads TGTGCCAGCAGCTCAAGACTAGCGGGGGCGGGAGATACGCAGTATTTT. Variable domain in full (rest from reference TRBV5-6 and TRBJ2-3): DAGVTQSPTHLIKTRGQQVTLRCSPKSGHDTVSWYQQALGQGPQFIFQYYEEEERQRGNFPDRFSGHQFPNYSSELNVNALLLGDSALYLCASSSRLAGAGDTQYFGPGTRLTVL.

This clone was seen many times. The V and J genes are TRBV4-1 and TRBJ1-1; D is perhaps TRBD1 (5 bases). This CDR3 comprises 17 residues. Trimming pared 4 bases from V and 1 base from J, leaving 19 bases between. From germline, CDR1 is MGHRA and CDR2 YSYEKL. The CDR3 nucleotides read TGCGCCAGCAGCCGCGGGGCCTTTGGACAACAGAACACTGAAGCTTTCTTT. It translates to CASSRGAFGQQNTEAFF.

V usage is TRBV24-1 and J usage is TRBJ2-1; 9 nucleotides match TRBD2. V was clipped by 3 bases and J by 7 bases; unmatched bases: 9. Germline CDR1 reads KGHDR; CDR2 reads SFDVKD. This CDR3 contains 16 residues. The CDR3 region has the DNA TGTGCCACCAGTGATCGAACGACTAGCGGAGATAATGAGCAGTTCTTC. It encodes CATSDRTTSGDNEQFF.